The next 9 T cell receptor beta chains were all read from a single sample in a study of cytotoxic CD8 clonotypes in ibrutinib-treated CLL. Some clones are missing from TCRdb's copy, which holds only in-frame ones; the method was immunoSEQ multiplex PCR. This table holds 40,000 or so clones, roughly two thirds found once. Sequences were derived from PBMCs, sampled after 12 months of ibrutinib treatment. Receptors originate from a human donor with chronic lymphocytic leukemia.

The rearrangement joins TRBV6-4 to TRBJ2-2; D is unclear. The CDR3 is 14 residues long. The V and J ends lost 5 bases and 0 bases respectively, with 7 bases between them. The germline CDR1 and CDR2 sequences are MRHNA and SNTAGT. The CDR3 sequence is CASSTDSNTGELFF. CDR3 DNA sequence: TGTGCCAGCAGTACCGACTCGAACACCGGGGAGCTGTTTTTT.

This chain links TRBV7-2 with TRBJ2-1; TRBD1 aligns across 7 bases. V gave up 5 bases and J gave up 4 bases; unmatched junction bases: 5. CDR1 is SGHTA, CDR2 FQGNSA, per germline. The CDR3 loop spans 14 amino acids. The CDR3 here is CASSLGTEYNEQFF. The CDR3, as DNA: TGTGCCAGCAGCCTAGGGACAGAGTACAATGAGCAGTTCTTC. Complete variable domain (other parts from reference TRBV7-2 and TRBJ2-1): GAGVSQSPSNKVTEKGKDVELRCDPISGHTALYWYRQSLGQGLEFLIYFQGNSAPDKSGLPSDRFSAERTGGSVSTLTIQRTQQEDSAVYLCASSLGTEYNEQFFGPGTRLTVL.

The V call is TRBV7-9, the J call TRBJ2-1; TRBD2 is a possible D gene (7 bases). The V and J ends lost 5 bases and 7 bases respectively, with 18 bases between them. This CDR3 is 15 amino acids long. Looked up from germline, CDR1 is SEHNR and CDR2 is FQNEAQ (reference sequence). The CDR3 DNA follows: TGTGCCAGCAGCCCTATAGCTAGGGGGGGGAATGAGCAGTTCTTC. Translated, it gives CASSPIARGGNEQFF.

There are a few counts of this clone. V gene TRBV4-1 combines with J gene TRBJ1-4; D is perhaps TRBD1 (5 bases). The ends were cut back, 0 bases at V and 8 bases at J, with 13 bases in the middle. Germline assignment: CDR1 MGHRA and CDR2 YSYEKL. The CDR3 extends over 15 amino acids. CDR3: CASSQDSGGAEKLFF. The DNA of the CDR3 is TGCGCCAGCAGCCAAGATTCAGGAGGGGCAGAAAAACTGTTTTTT.

CDR3 bases: TGTGCCAGCAAGGTAGGACTAGCGGGAGTTGGGAATGAGCAGTTCTTC. As protein: CASKVGLAGVGNEQFF. This chain links TRBV2 with TRBJ2-1, with 13 bases fitting TRBD2. This CDR3 comprises 16 residues. The junction had 10 bases not matched to a gene; V was cut back by 7 bases and J by 7 bases. Germline V gene sequence: CDR1 SNHLY, CDR2 FYNNEI.

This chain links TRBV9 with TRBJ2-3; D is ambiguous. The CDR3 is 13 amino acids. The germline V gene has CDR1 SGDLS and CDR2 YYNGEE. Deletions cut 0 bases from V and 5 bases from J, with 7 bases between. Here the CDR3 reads CASSVVAGDTQYF. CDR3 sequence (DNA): TGTGCCAGCAGCGTAGTGGCCGGAGATACGCAGTATTTT.

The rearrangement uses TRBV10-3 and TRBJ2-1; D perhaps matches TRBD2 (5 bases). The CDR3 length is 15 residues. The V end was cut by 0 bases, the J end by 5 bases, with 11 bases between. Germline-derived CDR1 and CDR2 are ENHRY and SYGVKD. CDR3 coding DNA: TGTGCCATCAGTGAGTCGACTCGGCGGGACAATGAGCAGTTCTTC. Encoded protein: CAISESTRRDNEQFF.

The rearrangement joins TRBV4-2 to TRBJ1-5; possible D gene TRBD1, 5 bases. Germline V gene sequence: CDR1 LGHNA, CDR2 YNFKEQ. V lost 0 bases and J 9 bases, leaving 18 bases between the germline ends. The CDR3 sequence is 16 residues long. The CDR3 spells CASSQETLKERGPQHF. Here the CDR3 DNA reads TGTGCCAGCAGCCAAGAGACACTGAAGGAGAGGGGGCCCCAGCATTTT.

The CDR3 region has the DNA TGTGCCAGCAGCTCGCCTAACACCGGGGAGCTGTTTTTT. Its translation: CASSSPNTGELFF. The chain is built from TRBV7-2 and TRBJ2-2; D not resolved. V was clipped by 4 bases and J by 2 bases, with 5 bases between them. This CDR3 contains 13 residues. The germline CDR1 and CDR2 sequences are SGHTA and FQGNSA.